Shown below are 26 T cell receptor beta chains from a single sample sequenced in a study of T cell responses to AZD1222 COVID-19 vaccine. Only in-frame clones appear in the TCRdb table, and some are missing; sequencing was by immunoSEQ multiplex PCR. The data show 80,000 to 85,000 clones, with approximately 89% seen just once and around 8% held by the top ten. This specimen was peripheral blood, taken 28 days after the second AZD1222 dose. Receptors originate from an adult who received the AZD1222 COVID-19 vaccine.

The chain uses TRBV27 and TRBJ1-4, with D possibly being TRBD1 (5 bases). The ends were cut back, 5 bases at V and 7 bases at J, with 14 bases in the middle. Looked up from germline, CDR1 is MNHEY and CDR2 is SMNVEV (reference sequence). The CDR3 is 14 residues long. CDR3 region: CASSAGGPPEKLFF. The CDR3 DNA reads TGTGCCAGCAGTGCTGGGGGACCGCCTGAAAAACTGTTTTTT. Supplemented by reference TRBV27 and TRBJ1-4, the full variable domain reads EAQVTQNPRYLITVTGKKLTVTCSQNMNHEYMSWYRQDPGLGLRQIYYSMNVEVTDKGDVPEGYKVSRKEKRNFPLILESPSPNQTSLYFCASSAGGPPEKLFFGSGTQLSVL.

This sequence joins TRBV9 and TRBJ1-2, with a tentative D call TRBD1 (6 bases). Per the germline V gene, CDR1 is SGDLS and CDR2 is YYNGEE. Trimming shortened V by 0 bases and J by 0 bases, and 9 bases separated the two germline ends. This CDR3 comprises 15 residues. CDR3 sequence: CASSVAGTPNYGYTF. The CDR3 DNA is TGTGCCAGCAGCGTAGCCGGGACACCTAACTATGGCTACACCTTC.

The V call is TRBV11-2, the J call TRBJ2-2; 7 nucleotides match TRBD2. Trimming removed 5 bases from V and 4 bases from J; junction bases left unmatched: 10. In germline, CDR1 is SGHAT, CDR2 FQNNGV. The CDR3 is made up of 16 amino acids. The CDR3 DNA sequence: TGTGCCAGCAGCCGGCAAGCGGGGTGGGGCACCGGGGAGCTGTTTTTT. Protein: CASSRQAGWGTGELFF.

This chain uses TRBV11-2 with TRBJ1-2; weak D call: TRBD1 (6 bases). The V gene's germline CDR1 is SGHAT and CDR2 FQNNGV. With 3 bases removed from V and 6 bases from J, the gap between germline ends came to 14 bases. CDR3 size: 14 residues. Here the CDR3 DNA reads TGTGCCAGCAGCTTTACAGGGATGGGGAATGGCTACACCTTC. Residues: CASSFTGMGNGYTF. Looking up the rest from reference TRBV11-2 and TRBJ1-2 gives the full variable domain: EAGVAQSPRYKIIEKRQSVAFWCNPISGHATLYWYQQILGQGPKLLIQFQNNGVVDDSQLPKDRFSAERLKGVDSTLKIQPAKLEDSAVYLCASSFTGMGNGYTFGSGTRLTVV.

The chain links TRBV7-2 to TRBJ1-5; D is uncertain. V lost 1 base to trimming and J lost 0 bases, with 10 bases between them. Germline V gene lookup returns CDR1 SGHTA and CDR2 FQGNSA. The CDR3 has 16 amino acids. The CDR3 bases are TGTGCCAGCAGCTTAGGGGTCAGAAATAGCAATCAGCCCCAGCATTTT. It translates to CASSLGVRNSNQPQHF.

This clone appeared a single time. The CDR3 nucleotides read TGTGCCAGCAGCCAAGATCCAGGGGGTATGAATGAGCAGTTCTTC. It yields the protein CASSQDPGGMNEQFF. V and J are TRBV3-1 (or the pseudogene TRBV3-2) and TRBJ2-1, with 7 bases lining up with TRBD1. V lost 0 bases and J lost 7; bases outside the gene matches: 6. This CDR3 has 15 amino acids. Germline loops: CDR1 LGHDT, CDR2 YNNKEL (reference sequence).

Only one count was recorded for this clone. J is TRBJ1-3 and V is TRBV2; possible D gene TRBD1, 5 bases. Germline assignment: CDR1 SNHLY and CDR2 FYNNEI. The ends were cut back, 4 bases at V and 0 bases at J, with 13 bases in the middle. CDR3 size: 16 residues. CDR3 nucleotides: TGTGCCAGCAGTGCAAGTACAGGTCCCTCTGGAAACACCATATATTTT. It yields the protein CASSASTGPSGNTIYF.

CDR3 bases: TGCGCCAGCAGCCAAGAAAAAAGCGGGAGGGCCTTAGCCGGGGAGCTGTTTTTT. Translation: CASSQEKSGRALAGELFF. This sequence joins TRBV4-1 and TRBJ2-2, with TRBD2 identical over 10 bases. The CDR3 runs 18 residues. Germline CDR1 and CDR2: MGHRA and YSYEKL. The J segment lost 6 bases and the V segment lost 0 bases, leaving 10 bases of the junction unmatched.

The chain links TRBV27 to TRBJ2-1; 8 nucleotides match TRBD1. CDR1 is MNHEY and CDR2 is SMNVEV in the germline V gene (reference sequence). This CDR3 region has 17 residues. J lost 6 bases, V lost 4 bases, and 14 bases had no gene match. The CDR3 DNA reads as TGTGCCAGCAGTTCCCCCGGACAGGGCGGGATCCGCAATGAGCAGTTCTTC. Translating it yields CASSSPGQGGIRNEQFF.

The genes are TRBV20-1 and TRBJ2-2, with TRBD2 identical over 10 bases. V dropped 3 bases and J dropped 4; count of bases not matched to a gene: 5. This CDR3 spans 15 amino acids. The germline CDR1 and CDR2 sequences are DFQATT and SNEGSKA (reference sequence). CDR3 sequence (DNA): TGCAGTGCTAGTCGGCTAGCGGGAGCCACCGGGGAGCTGTTTTTT. It codes for CSASRLAGATGELFF.

The V gene is TRBV28, the J gene TRBJ2-7, with TRBD2 matching 14 bases. Germline V gene lookup returns CDR1 MDHEN and CDR2 SYDVKM. CDR3 size: 15 residues. Trimming cost V 6 bases and J 4 bases; bases outside gene matches: 5. The CDR3 region is CASSQGTSGGYEQYF. The CDR3 region has the DNA TGTGCCAGCAGCCAAGGGACTAGCGGGGGTTACGAGCAGTACTTC. The complete variable domain, with remaining parts taken from reference TRBV28 and TRBJ2-7, reads DVKVTQSSRYLVKRTGEKVFLECVQDMDHENMFWYRQDPGLGLRLIYFSYDVKMKEKGDIPEGYSVSREKKERFSLILESASTNQTSMYLCASSQGTSGGYEQYFGPGTRLTVT.

V gene TRBV15 combines with J gene TRBJ2-1; TRBD2 aligns across 7 bases. The germline V gene encodes CDR1 LNHNV and CDR2 YYDKDF (reference sequence). The CDR3 contains 13 residues. Trimming took 3 bases from V and 4 from J; bases not matched to a gene: 0. The chain's CDR3 is CATSRREYNEQFF. CDR3 in DNA: TGTGCCACCAGCAGGCGGGAGTACAATGAGCAGTTCTTC.

This rearrangement joins TRBV7-2 to TRBJ2-3; D is ambiguous. V lost 3 bases, J lost 2 bases, and 6 bases lay in between. CDR1 SGHTA and CDR2 FQGNSA come from the germline V gene. The CDR3 extends over 13 amino acids. CDR3 protein: CASSLSFTDTQYF. In DNA, the CDR3 is TGTGCCAGCAGCTTGAGTTTCACAGATACGCAGTATTTT. Together with reference TRBV7-2 and TRBJ2-3, the CDR3 gives the full variable domain: GAGVSQSPSNKVTEKGKDVELRCDPISGHTALYWYRQSLGQGLEFLIYFQGNSAPDKSGLPSDRFSAERTGGSVSTLTIQRTQQEDSAVYLCASSLSFTDTQYFGPGTRLTVL.

The chain has TRBV2 and TRBJ1-2, with 7 nucleotides matching TRBD1. CDR1 is SNHLY, CDR2 FYNNEI, per germline. The CDR3 length is 16 residues. The V gene end was trimmed by 3 bases and the J gene end by 4 bases; junction bases not matched to a gene: 11. CDR3 coding DNA: TGTGCCAGCAGTGATAGGGACAGTAATCCGCTCTATGGCTACACCTTC. Its translation: CASSDRDSNPLYGYTF.

The rearrangement joins TRBV6-6 to TRBJ1-5; TRBD1 matches at 10 bases. This CDR3 has 14 amino acids. The V gene's germline CDR1 is MNHNY and CDR2 SVGAGI (reference sequence). Trimming removed 2 bases from V and 7 bases from J; junction bases left unmatched: 2. The CDR3 DNA reads TGTGCCAGCAGTTACGGACAGGGGGGCCAGCCCCAGCATTTT. This gives the protein CASSYGQGGQPQHF.

This chain's CDR3 is CASSKNMAGNTGELFF. The CDR3 DNA reads TGTGCCAGCAGCAAAAATATGGCAGGGAACACCGGGGAGCTGTTTTTT. The rearrangement uses TRBV7-3 and TRBJ2-2, with no clear D. The germline gives CDR1 SGHTA, CDR2 FQGTGA. This CDR3 spans 16 amino acids. With 5 bases removed from V and 1 base from J, the gap between germline ends came to 14 bases.

V and J are TRBV30 and TRBJ2-3; maybe TRBD2 (5 bases). Per the germline V gene, CDR1 is GTSNPN and CDR2 is SVGIG (reference sequence). V was pared by 8 bases and J by 2 bases, with 14 bases between. The length of the CDR3 is 13 residues. CDR3: CARKDGVTDTQYF. The CDR3, as DNA: TGTGCCCGAAAGGACGGGGTCACAGATACGCAGTATTTT.

The CDR3 loop reads CASSEGSEAFF. CDR3 sequence (DNA): TGTGCCAGCAGTGAAGGGTCTGAAGCTTTCTTT. This chain links TRBV2 with TRBJ1-1; no clear D gene. Germline values: CDR1 SNHLY, CDR2 FYNNEI. The V end lost 1 base, the J end lost 6 bases, and 3 bases lay between the germline ends. The CDR3 is 11 residues long.

The J gene is TRBJ2-7, the V gene TRBV7-9, with D hard to call. Germline V lookup: CDR1 SEHNR, CDR2 FQNEAQ (reference sequence). The CDR3 has 13 amino acids. Trimming took 5 bases from V and 2 from J, leaving 10 bases between them. CDR3 amino acids: CASSPRFPYEQYF. The CDR3 region has the DNA TGTGCCAGCAGCCCCCGGTTCCCCTACGAGCAGTACTTC.

The CDR3 bases are TGTGCCTACAACGAGCAGTACTTC. Encoded protein: CAYNEQYF. The chain uses TRBV30 and TRBJ2-7; no definite D call. The CDR3 runs 8 residues. Germline-derived CDR1 and CDR2 are GTSNPN and SVGIG (reference sequence). Trimming pared 7 bases from V and 5 bases from J, leaving 3 bases between.

The V gene is TRBV28, the J gene TRBJ2-5, with D perhaps assigned TRBD1 or TRBD2 (5 bases each). V lost 4 bases, J lost 3 bases, and 12 bases lay in between. The CDR3 extends over 14 amino acids. The germline V gene has CDR1 MDHEN and CDR2 SYDVKM. CDR3 sequence reads: CASSSGTTKETQYF. CDR3 bases: TGTGCCAGCAGTTCTGGGACCACTAAAGAGACCCAGTACTTC. Drawing the rest from reference TRBV28 and TRBJ2-5, the complete variable domain is DVKVTQSSRYLVKRTGEKVFLECVQDMDHENMFWYRQDPGLGLRLIYFSYDVKMKEKGDIPEGYSVSREKKERFSLILESASTNQTSMYLCASSSGTTKETQYFGPGTRLLVL.

The chain is built from TRBV5-1 and TRBJ2-1; D remains unclear. V was trimmed by 4 bases and J by 2 bases, leaving 10 bases between them. CDR1 and CDR2 (germline): SGHRS, YFSETQ. This CDR3 region has 14 residues. As DNA, the CDR3 is TGCGCCAGCAGCAACGGACGGGCCTACAATGAGCAGTTCTTC. It specifies CASSNGRAYNEQFF.

The chain is built from TRBV27 and TRBJ2-1, with 12 positions matching TRBD2. The CDR3 runs 14 residues. The V gene end was trimmed by 8 bases and the J gene end by 5 bases; junction bases not matched to a gene: 4. Germline CDR1 is MNHEY and CDR2 is SMNVEV (reference sequence). CDR3 nucleotides: TGTGCCAGCTACACTAGCGGGAGGAACAATGAGCAGTTCTTC. Amino acids: CASYTSGRNNEQFF.

The gene calls are TRBV7-9 and TRBJ1-1; 9 positions agree with TRBD1. The CDR3 is 15 amino acids. J was trimmed by 2 bases and V by 5 bases; bases with no gene match: 6. Per germline, CDR1 SEHNR and CDR2 FQNEAQ (reference sequence). The CDR3 nucleotides read TGTGCCAGCAGCGAACAGACAGGGGGTAACACTGAAGCTTTCTTT. The encoded protein is CASSEQTGGNTEAFF.

The J gene is TRBJ2-7, the V gene TRBV30; possible D gene TRBD2, 5 bases. The CDR3 contains 14 residues. Trimming removed 0 bases at V and 2 bases at J, with 11 bases between. The germline V gene has CDR1 GTSNPN and CDR2 SVGIG (reference sequence). The chain's CDR3 is CAWSVPPGTYEQYF. The CDR3 DNA reads TGTGCCTGGAGTGTACCCCCGGGGACCTACGAGCAGTACTTC.

The chain uses TRBV19 and TRBJ1-5, with no clear D. This CDR3 contains 13 residues. The germline CDR1 and CDR2 sequences are LNHDA and SQIVND (reference sequence). Trimming removed 3 bases from V and 6 bases from J, with 9 bases in between. CDR3 in DNA: TGTGCCAGTAGTATTGCGGGCGGTCAGCCCCAGCATTTT. As protein: CASSIAGGQPQHF. The variable domain in full, completed from reference TRBV19 and TRBJ1-5, reads DGGITQSPKYLFRKEGQNVTLSCEQNLNHDAMYWYRQDPGQGLRLIYYSQIVNDFQKGDIAEGYSVSREKKESFPLTVTSAQKNPTAFYLCASSIAGGQPQHFGDGTRLSIL.